This record covers a single TCR beta chain. Here immunoSEQ multiplex PCR was the method, and the copy in TCRdb shows in-frame clones only, minus some. Of roughly 150,000 clones listed, about nine tenths were seen once; the top ten hold 1.6%. The sample is drawn from a study of T cell responses to AZD1222 COVID-19 vaccine. The germline V gene has CDR1 MGHRA and CDR2 YSYEKL. CDR3 size: 16 residues. Trimming cost V 4 bases and J 1 base; bases outside gene matches: 4. The chain couples TRBV4-1 to TRBJ2-1; 10 bases fit TRBD2. The TCR originated in an adult in good health. The material was peripheral blood, obtained on day 0 of AZD1222 vaccination. CDR3 protein: CASSPLAGESYNEQFF. The CDR3 DNA reads TGCGCCAGCAGCCCTCTAGCGGGAGAATCCTACAATGAGCAGTTCTTC.